A single T cell receptor (beta chain) is shown here with its context. Its target is unknown. There are 15 residues in the CDR3. Trimming took off 6 bases at V and 1 base at J, with 13 bases between the two ends. The germline CDR1 and CDR2 sequences are MNHNS and SASEGT. This sample is drawn from a study of cytotoxic CD8 clonotypes in ibrutinib-treated CLL. For the study at large: Response sampling occurred after a median 12 months of treatment (range 6 to 36). Across samples, productive templates numbered a few hundred thousand and productive rearrangements reached 80,000 to 100,000 on average.

Study outcomes and limitations: While tracking circulating CD8+ T-cell counts, baseline clonality exceeded that of age-matched healthy donors.

Generated by immunoSEQ multiplex PCR, the TCRdb table keeps only in-frame clones and is missing some. Seen here are 160,000 or so clones, more than 80% observed once, and the top ten hold 3.5% to 5.5%. The rearrangement joins TRBV6-1 to TRBJ1-5; D gene uncertain. This sequence originates from a human donor with chronic lymphocytic leukemia. This specimen consisted of PBMCs, obtained after 24 months of ibrutinib treatment. Written as DNA, the CDR3 is TGTGCCAGCAGGTTGAGGGTGGAGAGCAATCAGCCCCAGCATTTT. It translates to CASRLRVESNQPQHF.